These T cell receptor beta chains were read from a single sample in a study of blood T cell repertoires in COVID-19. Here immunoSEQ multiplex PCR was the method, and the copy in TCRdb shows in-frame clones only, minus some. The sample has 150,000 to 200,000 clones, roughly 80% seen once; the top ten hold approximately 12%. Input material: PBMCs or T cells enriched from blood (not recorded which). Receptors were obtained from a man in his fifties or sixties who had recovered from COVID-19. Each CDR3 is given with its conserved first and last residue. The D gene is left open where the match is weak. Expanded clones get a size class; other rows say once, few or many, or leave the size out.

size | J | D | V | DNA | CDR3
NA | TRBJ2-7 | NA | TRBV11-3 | TGTGCCAGCAGCTTAGATTCGTGGGGGGTGCAGTACTTC | CASSLDSWGVQYF
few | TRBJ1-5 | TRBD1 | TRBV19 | TGTGCCAGTAGTACCCGCGGACAGGTGACAGGTCAGCCCCAGCATTTT | CASSTRGQVTGQPQHF
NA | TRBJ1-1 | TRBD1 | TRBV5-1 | TGCGCCAGCAGCTTACCGGGACAGGGCACTGAAGCTTTCTTT | CASSLPGQGTEAFF
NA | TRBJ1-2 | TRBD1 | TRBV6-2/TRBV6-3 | TGTGCCAGCAGCCGTCCACCGGGACAGGGGAACTATGGCTACACCTTC | CASSRPPGQGNYGYTF
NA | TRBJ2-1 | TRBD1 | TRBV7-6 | TGTGCCAGCAGCTTAGTGCCGGGACAGGGGTACAATGAGCAGTTCTTC | CASSLVPGQGYNEQFF
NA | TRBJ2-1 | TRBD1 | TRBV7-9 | TGTGCCAGCAGCTTAAGGGGGACAGGAGGCCCCGATGAGCAGTTCTTC | CASSLRGTGGPDEQFF
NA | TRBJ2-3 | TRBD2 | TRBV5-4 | TGTGCCAGCAGCTCTAAAGCGGGGGGGAGGACAGATACGCAGTATTTT | CASSSKAGGRTDTQYF
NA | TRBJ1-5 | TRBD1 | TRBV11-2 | TGTGCCAGCAGCTTGGGGACAGGGGGCTATCAGCCCCAGCATTTT | CASSLGTGGYQPQHF
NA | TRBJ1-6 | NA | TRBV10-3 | TGTGCCACAAGCCCGAGGGCTGAGAATTCACCCCTCCACTTT | CATSPRAENSPLHF
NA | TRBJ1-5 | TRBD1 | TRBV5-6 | TGTGCCAGCAGCTCGGGACAGGGGATAACGGCTCAGCCCCAGCATTTT | CASSSGQGITAQPQHF
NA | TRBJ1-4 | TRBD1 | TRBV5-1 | TGCGCCAGCAGCCGAGACACAGGGGGCGCGTCCGAAAAACTGTTTTTT | CASSRDTGGASEKLFF
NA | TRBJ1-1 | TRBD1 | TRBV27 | TGTGCCAGCAGTAGCTACAGGGGCTTTGCTTTCTTT | CASSSYRGFAFF
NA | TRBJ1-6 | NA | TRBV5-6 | TGTGCCAGCAGCTTGGGACACACAAGCTCCTATAATTCACCCCTCCACTTT | CASSLGHTSSYNSPLHF
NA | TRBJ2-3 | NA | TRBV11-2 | TGTGCCAGCAGCTTAGAGAGGGATCTCACAGATACGCAGTATTTT | CASSLERDLTDTQYF
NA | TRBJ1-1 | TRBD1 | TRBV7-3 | TGTGCCAGCAGCTTAGGGGTCGGGACCAGGGGGGCTGAAGCTTTCTTT | CASSLGVGTRGAEAFF
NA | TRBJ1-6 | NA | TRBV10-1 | TGCGCCAGCAGCCCCGGGACAACGAATTCACCCCTCCACTTT | CASSPGTTNSPLHF
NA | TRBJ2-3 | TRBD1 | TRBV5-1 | TGCGCCAGCAGCCGGGGGACAGGCGGGGCAGATACGCAGTATTTT | CASSRGTGGADTQYF
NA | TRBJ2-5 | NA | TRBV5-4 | TGTGCCAGCAGCCCTAGACAGGAACCGAGATGGCCCACCGAAGAGACCCAGTACTTC | CASSPRQEPRWPTEETQYF
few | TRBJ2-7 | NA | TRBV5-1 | TGCGCCAGCAGCTTGGAGGGACTCCCCTACGAGCAGTACTTC | CASSLEGLPYEQYF
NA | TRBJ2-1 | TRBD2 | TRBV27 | TGTGCCAGCCGCCCCACTAGCGGGGGGGTAAGCTATTATACTAACTCCTACAATGAGCAGTTCTTC | CASRPTSGGVSYYTNSYNEQFF
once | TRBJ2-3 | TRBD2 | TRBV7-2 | TGTGCCAGCAGCTCCCGACTAGCGGGGGTCACAGATACGCAGTATTTT | CASSSRLAGVTDTQYF
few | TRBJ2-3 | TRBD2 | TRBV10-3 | TGTGCCATCAGTGAGCGGGGGGGCAAGACAGATACGCAGTATTTT | CAISERGGKTDTQYF
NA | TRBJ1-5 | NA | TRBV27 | TGTGCCAGCACCCAAGACTTGAGGAGCAATCAGCCCCAGCATTTT | CASTQDLRSNQPQHF
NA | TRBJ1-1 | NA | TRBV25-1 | TGTGCCAGCAGTGAATCAGGGAGGCACACTGAAGCTTTCTTT | CASSESGRHTEAFF
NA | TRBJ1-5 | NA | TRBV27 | TGTGCCAGCAGTTTGAGGGGGGGTCACGGTTTCGATCAGCCCCAGCATTTT | CASSLRGGHGFDQPQHF
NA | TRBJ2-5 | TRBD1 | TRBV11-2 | TGTGCCAGCAGCTTTTTGGGGACAGGGGGTGAGGAGACCCAGTACTTC | CASSFLGTGGEETQYF
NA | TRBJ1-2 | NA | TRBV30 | TGTGCCTGGAGGAAGGGGGGCTACACCTTC | CAWRKGGYTF
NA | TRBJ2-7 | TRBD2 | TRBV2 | TGTGCCAGCAGTGAAGCGCTTGAGAGCGGGGGGCTGTTACAGTACTTC | CASSEALESGGLLQYF
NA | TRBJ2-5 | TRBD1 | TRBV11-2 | TGTGCCAGCAGCCCTCCCCTTGGGACAGAAGAGACCCAGTACTTC | CASSPPLGTEETQYF
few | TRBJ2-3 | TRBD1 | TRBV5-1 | TGCGCCAGCAGCTTGGACAGGGGTACAGATACGCAGTATTTT | CASSLDRGTDTQYF
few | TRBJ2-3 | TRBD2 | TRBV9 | TGTGCCAGCAGCGTAGAGTACGGAGCGGGGGGTGATACGCAGTATTTT | CASSVEYGAGGDTQYF
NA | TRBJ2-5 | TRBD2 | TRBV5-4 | TGTGCCAGCAGCTTGACTAGCGGGGGCCGGGAGACCCAGTACTTC | CASSLTSGGRETQYF
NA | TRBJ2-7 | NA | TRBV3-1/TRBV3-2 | TGTGCCAGCGGTCAACAGGGTGCCTACGAGCAGTACTTC | CASGQQGAYEQYF
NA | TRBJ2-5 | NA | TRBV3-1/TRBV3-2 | TGTGCCAGCGGGGGGGCAGCACAAGAGACCCAGTACTTC | CASGGAAQETQYF
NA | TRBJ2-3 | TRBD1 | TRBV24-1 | TGTGCCACCAGTGATTTGGGGGACAGGATGGGGGCAGATACGCAGTATTTT | CATSDLGDRMGADTQYF
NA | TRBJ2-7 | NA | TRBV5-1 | TGCGCCAGCAGCTTCCAGGGGAGCTCCTACGAGCAGTACTTC | CASSFQGSSYEQYF
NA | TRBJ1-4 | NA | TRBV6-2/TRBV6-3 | TGTGCCAGCAGTCGATTGGAGGAAGGAAATGAAAAACTGTTTTTT | CASSRLEEGNEKLFF
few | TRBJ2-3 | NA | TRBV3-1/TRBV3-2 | TGTGCCAGCAGCCAAGTCCAAGCGTTCACAGATACGCAGTATTTT | CASSQVQAFTDTQYF
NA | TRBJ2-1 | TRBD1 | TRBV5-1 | TGCGCCAGCAGAAAAGCGGGACAGGGGGTAGGAAATGAGCAGTTCTTC | CASRKAGQGVGNEQFF
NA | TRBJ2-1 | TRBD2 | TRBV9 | TGTGCCAGCAGCGTAGGACTAGCGGGGGGTAGCTACAATGAGCAGTTCTTC | CASSVGLAGGSYNEQFF
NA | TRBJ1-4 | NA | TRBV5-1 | TGCGCCAGCAGCTTCGAAGAGATTGCAACTAATGAAAAACTGTTTTTT | CASSFEEIATNEKLFF
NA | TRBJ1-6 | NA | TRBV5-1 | TGCGCCAGCAGCTTGGGGGGGGACGGTCATAATTCACCCCTCCACTTT | CASSLGGDGHNSPLHF
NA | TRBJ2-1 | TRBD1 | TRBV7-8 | TGTGCCAGCAGCTCCGGACAGGGGGGACCCAATGAGCAGTTCTTC | CASSSGQGGPNEQFF
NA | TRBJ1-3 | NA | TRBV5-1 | TGCGCCAGCAGCTCACAGGGAAACACCATATATTTT | CASSSQGNTIYF
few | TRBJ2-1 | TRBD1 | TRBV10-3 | TGTGCCACCATGACAGGGGTGGATGAGCAGTTCTTC | CATMTGVDEQFF
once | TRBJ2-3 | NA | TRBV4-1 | TGCCCCCCCAGCCAAGGGGGGGGGCCCTCGACGCAGTATTTT | CPPSQGGGPSTQYF
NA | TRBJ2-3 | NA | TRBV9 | TGTGCCAGCAGCGCCCTAGGGGGTTTCACAGATACGCAGTATTTT | CASSALGGFTDTQYF
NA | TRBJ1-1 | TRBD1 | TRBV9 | TGTGCCAGCAGCGCTAGACCGGGACAGGGGTCGTCTTTCTTT | CASSARPGQGSSFF
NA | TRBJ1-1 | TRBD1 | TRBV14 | TGTGCCAGCAGCCAGGACAGGGGGCGATCTGAAGCTTTCTTT | CASSQDRGRSEAFF
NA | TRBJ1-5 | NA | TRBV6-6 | TGTGCCAGCAGTCCAGAGGGCCCAGCGGGTCACACCAATCAGCCCCAGCATTTT | CASSPEGPAGHTNQPQHF
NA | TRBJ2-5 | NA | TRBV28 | TGTGCCAGCAGTTCTATTGAGACCCAGTACTTC | CASSSIETQYF
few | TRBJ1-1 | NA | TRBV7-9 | TGTGCCAGCAGCTCCAGGACTGAAGCTTTCTTT | CASSSRTEAFF
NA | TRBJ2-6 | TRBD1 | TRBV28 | TGTGCCAGCAGTTTGGACAGGGGAGGCCCTGGGGCCAACGTCCTGACTTTC | CASSLDRGGPGANVLTF
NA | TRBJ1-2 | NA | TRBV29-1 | TGCAGCTTCTCAGGGAACTATGGCTACACCTTC | CSFSGNYGYTF
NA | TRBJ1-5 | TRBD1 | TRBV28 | TGTGCCAGCAGTTCAGACAGGGCCGCCGATCAGCCCCAGCATTTT | CASSSDRAADQPQHF
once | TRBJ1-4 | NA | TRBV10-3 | TGTGCCATCAGTGATGGAGGTGAAAAACTGTTTTTT | CAISDGGEKLFF